The T cell receptor (beta chain) described here comes from a study of molecular identifiers for immune sequencing clone quantification. The study, taken as a whole, reports: Clonotypes surpassing 20 RNA copies contained over 99% of effector molecules, versus under 1% in naive cells.

Listed TCR primers, together with previously described methods, were used for the bulk TCR libraries. TCRdb recomputed calls from the PCR reads with MiXCR, one row per CDR3 protein. The repertoire includes 68,000 or so distinct CDR3 sequences, about a sixth of them detected once, and 1.4% to 1.5% sits in the top ten. This clonotype has a count of ten or more. Its antigen is still unknown. The CDR3 runs 13 residues. The germline V gene has CDR1 MNHEY and CDR2 SVGEGT. V lost 5 bases and J lost 4; bases outside the gene matches: 4. Input for naive CD8 libraries was roughly 17,000 to 1,100,000 sorted cells; the RNA fraction used was 10%, 30% or 50%. When naive CD8 T cells were sorted, they were gated as CD8+CD4-CCR7+CD45RA+.

The chain uses TRBV6-2 or TRBV6-3 and TRBJ2-7; 8 bases agree with TRBD1. The source of this sequence is a human donor in good health. Some libraries in this study had Jurkat cell RNA spiked in. The material sequenced was naive CD8+ T cells from blood, with Jurkat cell RNA spiked in. Subset here: FACS-sorted CD8+CD4-CCR7+CD45RA+ naive T cells. CDR3 coding DNA: TGTGCCAGCAGTCCGGGACAGGAGTACGAGCAGTACTTC. It yields the protein CASSPGQEYEQYF.